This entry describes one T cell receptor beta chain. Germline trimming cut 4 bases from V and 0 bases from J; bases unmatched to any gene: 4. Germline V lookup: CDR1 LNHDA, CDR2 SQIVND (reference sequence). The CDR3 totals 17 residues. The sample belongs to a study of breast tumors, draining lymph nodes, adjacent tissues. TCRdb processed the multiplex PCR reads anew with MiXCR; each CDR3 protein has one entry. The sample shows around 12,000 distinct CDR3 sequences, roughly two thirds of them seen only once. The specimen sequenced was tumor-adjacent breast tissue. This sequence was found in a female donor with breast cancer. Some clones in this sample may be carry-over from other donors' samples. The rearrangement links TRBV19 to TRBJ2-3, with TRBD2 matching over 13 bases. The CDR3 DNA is TGTGCCAGTAGTACCAGGGGACTAGCGGGGAGCACAGATACGCAGTATTTT. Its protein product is CASSTRGLAGSTDTQYF.